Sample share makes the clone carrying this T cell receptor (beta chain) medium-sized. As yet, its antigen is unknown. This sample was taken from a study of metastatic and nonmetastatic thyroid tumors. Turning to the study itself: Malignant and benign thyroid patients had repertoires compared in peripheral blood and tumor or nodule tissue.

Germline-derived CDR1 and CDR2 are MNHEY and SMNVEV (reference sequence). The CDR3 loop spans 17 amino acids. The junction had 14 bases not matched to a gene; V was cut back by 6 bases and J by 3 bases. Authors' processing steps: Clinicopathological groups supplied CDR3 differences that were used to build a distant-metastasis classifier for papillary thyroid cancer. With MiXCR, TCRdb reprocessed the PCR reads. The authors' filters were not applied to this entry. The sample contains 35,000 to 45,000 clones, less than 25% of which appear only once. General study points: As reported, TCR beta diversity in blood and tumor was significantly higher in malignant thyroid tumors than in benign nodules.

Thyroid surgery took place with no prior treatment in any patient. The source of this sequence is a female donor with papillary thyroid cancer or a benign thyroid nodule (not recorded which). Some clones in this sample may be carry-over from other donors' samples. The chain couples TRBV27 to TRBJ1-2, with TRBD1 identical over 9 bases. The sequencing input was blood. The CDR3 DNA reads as TGTGCCAGCAGCATCTGGGGACAGGGCAATAAGGACTATGGCTACACCTTC. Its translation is CASSIWGQGNKDYGYTF.